The 21 T cell receptor beta chains presented below share a single source sample, sequenced in a study of blood T cell repertoires in COVID-19. This table comes from immunoSEQ multiplex PCR, and its TCRdb copy is limited to in-frame clones, with some not included. The sample lists roughly 200,000 clones; roughly 73% were seen once. Sequenced: peripheral blood. These receptors were collected from a woman aged 80 or older with active or convalescent COVID-19.

CDR3 DNA: TGTGCCAGCAGCGTAGCTGGGGGCTCGACCTACGAGCAGTACTTC. Protein: CASSVAGGSTYEQYF. This chain links TRBV9 with TRBJ2-7, with D possibly matching TRBD1 (6 bases). This CDR3 has 15 amino acids. The V gene's germline CDR1 is SGDLS and CDR2 YYNGEE. V was cut by 0 bases and J by 2 bases, with 12 bases left in between.

The V and J genes are TRBV9 and TRBJ1-5; 8 nucleotides line up with TRBD1. This CDR3 has 13 amino acids. In germline, CDR1 is SGDLS, CDR2 YYNGEE. The ends lost 3 bases at V and 5 bases at J; junction bases unmatched: 1. The CDR3 loop reads CASSGTGHQPQHF. In DNA, the CDR3 is TGTGCCAGCAGCGGGACAGGGCATCAGCCCCAGCATTTT. Full variable domain (outside the CDR3, taken from reference TRBV9 and TRBJ1-5): DSGVTQTPKHLITATGQRVTLRCSPRSGDLSVYWYQQSLDQGLQFLIQYYNGEERAKGNILERFSAQQFPDLHSELNLSSLELGDSALYFCASSGTGHQPQHFGDGTRLSIL.

The chain is built from TRBV9 and TRBJ1-5, with D perhaps matching TRBD1 (5 bases). Germline V lookup: CDR1 SGDLS, CDR2 YYNGEE. The V end was cut by 4 bases, the J end by 4 bases, with 15 bases between. The CDR3 totals 15 residues. The CDR3 spells CASSLQAGGNQPQHF. For the CDR3, the DNA is TGTGCCAGCAGCCTTCAGGCTGGGGGGAATCAGCCCCAGCATTTT. Drawing the rest from reference TRBV9 and TRBJ1-5, the complete variable domain is DSGVTQTPKHLITATGQRVTLRCSPRSGDLSVYWYQQSLDQGLQFLIQYYNGEERAKGNILERFSAQQFPDLHSELNLSSLELGDSALYFCASSLQAGGNQPQHFGDGTRLSIL.

This chain's CDR3 is CSVGPGTSGGLGAQYF. CDR3 nucleotides: TGCAGCGTCGGACCAGGGACTAGCGGGGGTTTGGGGGCCCAGTACTTC. The chain couples TRBV29-1 to TRBJ2-5, with 14 nucleotides matching TRBD2. Germline assignment: CDR1 SQVTM and CDR2 ANQGSEA. This CDR3 is 16 amino acids long. The V segment lost 6 bases and the J segment 9 bases; nucleotides outside the gene matches: 15.

The rearrangement uses TRBV28 and TRBJ1-5; no definite D call. Between the trimmed V and J ends, which lost 5 bases and 3 bases, there was a span of 5 bases. The CDR3 contains 12 residues. Looked up from germline, CDR1 is MDHEN and CDR2 is SYDVKM. CDR3 in amino acids: CASSDNNQPQHF. CDR3 sequence (DNA): TGTGCCAGCAGTGACAACAATCAGCCCCAGCATTTT. Full variable domain (missing parts from reference TRBV28 and TRBJ1-5): DVKVTQSSRYLVKRTGEKVFLECVQDMDHENMFWYRQDPGLGLRLIYFSYDVKMKEKGDIPEGYSVSREKKERFSLILESASTNQTSMYLCASSDNNQPQHFGDGTRLSIL.

This CDR3 is CASSPGLLGNTIYF. The CDR3 nucleotides read TGCGCCAGCAGTCCGGGACTGTTAGGAAACACCATATATTTT. The chain couples TRBV10-1 to TRBJ1-3, with D possibly matching TRBD1 (5 bases). Germline assignment: CDR1 WNHNN and CDR2 SYGVQD (reference sequence). The CDR3 covers 14 residues. V shed 5 bases and J shed 4 bases, with 12 bases lying between them.

The gene calls are TRBV7-9 and TRBJ2-3, with 11 bases identical to TRBD2. V lost 3 bases and J lost 7; bases outside the gene matches: 12. The CDR3 consists of 17 residues. Germline V gene sequence: CDR1 SEHNR, CDR2 FQNEAQ (reference sequence). CDR3 residues: CASSLTGTSGAPYTQYF. CDR3 coding DNA: TGTGCCAGCAGCTTGACCGGGACTAGCGGCGCTCCGTATACGCAGTATTTT.

This clone showed up just a few times. The chain has TRBV7-6 and TRBJ2-1; perhaps TRBD2 as D (5 bases). CDR3 length: 17 amino acids. V was trimmed by 2 bases and J by 0 bases, leaving 14 bases between them. CDR1 is SGHVS and CDR2 is FNYEAQ in the germline V gene. CDR3 loop: CASSLRVDRGSYNEQFF. The DNA of the CDR3 is TGTGCCAGCAGCTTACGTGTCGATCGGGGCTCCTACAATGAGCAGTTCTTC.

The chain carries TRBV14 and TRBJ1-6; 7 positions match TRBD1. This CDR3 has 15 amino acids. The ends lost 2 bases at V and 7 bases at J; junction bases unmatched: 5. Germline CDR1 and CDR2: SGHDN and FVKESK. CDR3 sequence: CASSQRDRANSPLHF. CDR3 nucleotides: TGTGCCAGCAGCCAACGTGACAGGGCCAATTCACCCCTCCACTTT. The full variable domain, with the rest looked up from reference TRBV14 and TRBJ1-6, is EAGVTQFPSHSVIEKGQTVTLRCDPISGHDNLYWYRRVMGKEIKFLLHFVKESKQDESGMPNNRFLAERTGGTYSTLKVQPAELEDSGVYFCASSQRDRANSPLHFGNGTRLTVT.

The rearrangement uses TRBV20-1 and TRBJ2-7; maybe TRBD1 (5 bases). Trimming stripped 3 bases from V and 7 bases from J, with 10 bases between. Per germline, CDR1 DFQATT and CDR2 SNEGSKA (reference sequence). The CDR3 has 11 residues. CDR3 protein: CSASQGGEQYF. The CDR3 nucleotides read TGCAGTGCTAGTCAGGGTGGGGAGCAGTACTTC.

This clone came up once. Relative to the germline gene, one junction end is altered; a read error may explain this. The chain has TRBV19 and TRBJ2-6, with TRBD1 matching over 12 bases. Germline lookup yields CDR1 LNHDA and CDR2 SQIVND (reference sequence). There are 18 residues in the CDR3. The CDR3 coding sequence is TGTGCCAGTAGTGTAGACGGGACAGGGGGCACTGGGGCCAACGTCCTGACTTTC. It is translated as CASSVDGTGGTGANVLTF.

The chain recombines TRBV7-8 with TRBJ2-5; D may be TRBD2 (7 bases). Deletions cut 4 bases from V and 5 bases from J, with 11 bases between. This CDR3 is built from 13 residues. The V gene's germline CDR1 is SGHVS and CDR2 FQNEAQ. DNA for the CDR3: TGTGCCAGCAGCTGGGGGGGGGCGGAGACCCAGTACTTC. This sequence encodes CASSWGGAETQYF.

The J gene is TRBJ1-1, the V gene TRBV3-1 (or the pseudogene TRBV3-2); D call uncertain. The germline V and J ends were trimmed by 0 bases and 3 bases, with 5 bases remaining between them. This CDR3 comprises 13 residues. Germline V gene sequence: CDR1 LGHDT, CDR2 YNNKEL (reference sequence). The CDR3 protein is CASSQEYYTEAFF. CDR3 nucleotide sequence: TGTGCCAGCAGCCAAGAATATTACACTGAAGCTTTCTTT.

The chain combines TRBV28 with TRBJ2-5, with D possibly being TRBD1 (6 bases). CDR1 and CDR2 from the germline V gene are MDHEN and SYDVKM. Between the trimmed V and J ends, which lost 3 bases and 3 bases, there was a span of 11 bases. This CDR3 has 14 residues. CDR3 nucleotides: TGTGCCAGCAGTTTTCAGGGGCAGAAAGAGACCCAGTACTTC. Translation gives CASSFQGQKETQYF.

V is TRBV4-1 and J is TRBJ1-1; D not resolved. V lost 2 bases and J lost 5, with 33 bases in between. Germline CDR1 reads MGHRA; CDR2 reads YSYEKL. The length of the CDR3 is 21 residues. The CDR3: CASSQLTTRVYLIPRRTEAFF. The DNA of the CDR3 is TGCGCCAGCAGCCAACTTACGACCCGGGTCTACCTTATACCTCGTCGGACTGAAGCTTTCTTT.

This chain uses TRBV19 with TRBJ1-2, with 7 bases that match TRBD1. The CDR3 spans 14 residues. CDR1 is LNHDA, CDR2 SQIVND, per germline (reference sequence). V shed 5 bases and J 3 bases; nucleotides not matched to a gene: 6. The chain's CDR3 is CASSQGQQYYGYTF. CDR3 bases: TGTGCCAGTAGTCAGGGACAGCAGTACTATGGCTACACCTTC.

The chain carries TRBV7-2 and TRBJ1-2, with TRBD1 matching over 8 bases. Germline assignment: CDR1 SGHTA and CDR2 FQGNSA. Unmatched junction bases numbered 9, after V lost 5 bases and J lost 4 bases. The CDR3 runs to 15 residues. The CDR3 loop reads CASSPRQGPLYGYTF. Written as DNA, the CDR3 is TGTGCCAGCAGCCCTAGACAGGGGCCCCTCTATGGCTACACCTTC.

This rearrangement joins TRBV6-2 or TRBV6-3 to TRBJ1-5; D gene ambiguous. V dropped 4 bases and J dropped 2 bases, with 15 bases sitting between them. This CDR3 is 16 amino acids long. Germline-derived CDR1 and CDR2 are MNHEY and SVGEGT. CDR3 protein: CASSSGNFVGNQPQHF. The DNA of the CDR3 is TGTGCCAGCAGTTCAGGAAACTTTGTGGGCAATCAGCCCCAGCATTTT.

V and J are TRBV4-2 and TRBJ2-3; D remains ambiguous. CDR1 and CDR2 from the germline V gene are LGHNA and YNFKEQ. With 1 base removed from V and 1 base from J, the gap between germline ends came to 6 bases. CDR3 size: 14 residues. The CDR3 sequence: CASSQGIGTDTQYF. CDR3 coding DNA: TGTGCCAGCAGCCAAGGAATAGGCACAGATACGCAGTATTTT.

The rearrangement uses TRBV21-1 and TRBJ1-4; TRBD1, the table's D call, lacks a check against the DNA. TRBV21-1 is a known pseudogene. The length of the CDR3 is 17 residues. In DNA form, the CDR3 reads TGTGCCAGCAGCAATGTACACTCCGGGACAGGGGTGGCAAAACTGTTTTTT. Translating it yields CASSNVHSGTGVAKLFF.

The V and J genes are TRBV5-1 and TRBJ1-2; possibly TRBD1 for D (6 bases). This CDR3 has 12 amino acids. Germline V gene data show CDR1 as SGHRS and CDR2 as YFSETQ. V lost 0 bases to trimming and J lost 8 bases, with 8 bases between them. The CDR3 is CASSLEGTGYTF. The CDR3 coding sequence is TGCGCCAGCAGCTTGGAAGGGACAGGCTACACCTTC.